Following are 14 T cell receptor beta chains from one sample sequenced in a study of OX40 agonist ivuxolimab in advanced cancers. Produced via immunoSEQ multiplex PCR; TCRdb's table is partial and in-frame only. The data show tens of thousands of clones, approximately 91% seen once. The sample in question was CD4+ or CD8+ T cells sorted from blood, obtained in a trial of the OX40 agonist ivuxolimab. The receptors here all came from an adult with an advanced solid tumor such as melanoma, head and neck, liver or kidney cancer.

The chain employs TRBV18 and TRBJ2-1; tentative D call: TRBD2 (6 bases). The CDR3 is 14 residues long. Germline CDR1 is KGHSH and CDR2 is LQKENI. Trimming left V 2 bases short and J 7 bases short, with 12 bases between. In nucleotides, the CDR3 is TGTGCCAGCTCACCAGCGGGGTCCGGAAATGAGCAGTTCTTC. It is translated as CASSPAGSGNEQFF.

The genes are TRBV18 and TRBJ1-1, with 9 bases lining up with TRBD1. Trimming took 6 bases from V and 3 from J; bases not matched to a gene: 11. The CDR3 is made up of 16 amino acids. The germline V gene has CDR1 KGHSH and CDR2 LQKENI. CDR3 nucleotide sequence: TGTGCCAGCTCCCGGGGACAGGGCGGTTGGGACACTGAAGCTTTCTTT. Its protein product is CASSRGQGGWDTEAFF.

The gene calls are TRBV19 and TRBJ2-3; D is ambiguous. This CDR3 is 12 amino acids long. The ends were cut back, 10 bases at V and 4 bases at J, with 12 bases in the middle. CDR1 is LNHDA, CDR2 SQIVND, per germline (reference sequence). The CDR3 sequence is CATEGVSDTQYF. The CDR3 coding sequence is TGTGCCACGGAAGGAGTCTCAGATACGCAGTATTTT.

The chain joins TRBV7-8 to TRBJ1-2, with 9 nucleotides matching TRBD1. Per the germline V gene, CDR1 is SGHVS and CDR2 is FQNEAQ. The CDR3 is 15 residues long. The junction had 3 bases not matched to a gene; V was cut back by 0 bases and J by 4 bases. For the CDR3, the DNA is TGTGCCAGCAGCTTAGCCGGACAGGGGAGCTATGGCTACACCTTC. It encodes CASSLAGQGSYGYTF.

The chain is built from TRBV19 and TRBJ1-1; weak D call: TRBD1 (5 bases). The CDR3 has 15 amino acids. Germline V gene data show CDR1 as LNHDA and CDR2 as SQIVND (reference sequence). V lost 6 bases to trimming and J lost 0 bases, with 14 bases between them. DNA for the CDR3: TGTGCCAGTAGAAAAGACAGTGGTATGAACACTGAAGCTTTCTTT. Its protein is CASRKDSGMNTEAFF.

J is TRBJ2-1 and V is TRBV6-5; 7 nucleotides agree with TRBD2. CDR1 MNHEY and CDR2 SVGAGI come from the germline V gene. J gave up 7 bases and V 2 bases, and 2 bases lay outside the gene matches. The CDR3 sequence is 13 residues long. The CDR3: CASSYSGINEQFF. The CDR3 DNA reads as TGTGCCAGCAGTTACAGCGGGATTAATGAGCAGTTCTTC.

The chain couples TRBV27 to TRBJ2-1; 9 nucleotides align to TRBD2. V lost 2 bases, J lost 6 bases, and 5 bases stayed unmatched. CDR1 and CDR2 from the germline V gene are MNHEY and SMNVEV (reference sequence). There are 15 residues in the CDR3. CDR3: CASSLVAGDPNEQFF. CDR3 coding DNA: TGTGCCAGCAGTTTAGTAGCGGGAGATCCCAATGAGCAGTTCTTC.

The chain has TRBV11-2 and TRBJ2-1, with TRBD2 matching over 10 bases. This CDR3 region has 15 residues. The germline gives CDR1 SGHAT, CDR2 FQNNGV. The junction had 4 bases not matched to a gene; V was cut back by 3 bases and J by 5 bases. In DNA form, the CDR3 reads TGTGCCAGCAGCTTGATAGCGGGAGGCGACAATGAGCAGTTCTTC. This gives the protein CASSLIAGGDNEQFF.

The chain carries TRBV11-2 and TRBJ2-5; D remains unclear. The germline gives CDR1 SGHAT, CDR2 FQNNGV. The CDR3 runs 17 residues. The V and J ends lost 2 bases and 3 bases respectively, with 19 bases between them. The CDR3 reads CASSLSLGRQGKETQYF. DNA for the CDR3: TGTGCCAGCAGCTTAAGCCTAGGGCGGCAAGGGAAAGAGACCCAGTACTTC.

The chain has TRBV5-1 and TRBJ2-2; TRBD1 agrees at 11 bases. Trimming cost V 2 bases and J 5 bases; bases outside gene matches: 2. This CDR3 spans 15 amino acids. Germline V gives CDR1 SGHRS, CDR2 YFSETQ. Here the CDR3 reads CASSFGTGGTGELFF. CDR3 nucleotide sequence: TGCGCCAGCAGCTTTGGGACAGGGGGTACCGGGGAGCTGTTTTTT.

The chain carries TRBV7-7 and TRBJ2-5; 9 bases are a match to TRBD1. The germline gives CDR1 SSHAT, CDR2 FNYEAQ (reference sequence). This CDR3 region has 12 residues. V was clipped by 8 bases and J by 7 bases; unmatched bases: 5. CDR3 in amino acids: CASGQGTGTQYF. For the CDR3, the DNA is TGTGCCAGCGGACAGGGGACAGGGACCCAGTACTTC.

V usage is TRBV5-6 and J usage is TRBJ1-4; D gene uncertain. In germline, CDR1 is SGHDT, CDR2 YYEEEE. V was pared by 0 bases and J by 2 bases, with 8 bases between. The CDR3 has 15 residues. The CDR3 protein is CASSLGIGTNEKLFF. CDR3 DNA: TGTGCCAGCAGCTTGGGCATCGGCACTAATGAAAAACTGTTTTTT.

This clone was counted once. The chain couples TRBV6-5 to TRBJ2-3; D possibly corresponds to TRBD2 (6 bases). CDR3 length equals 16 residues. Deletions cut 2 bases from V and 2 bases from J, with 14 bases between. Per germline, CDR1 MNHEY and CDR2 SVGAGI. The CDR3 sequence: CASSYGTPTNTDTQYF. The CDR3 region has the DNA TGTGCCAGCAGTTACGGGACTCCTACCAACACAGATACGCAGTATTTT.

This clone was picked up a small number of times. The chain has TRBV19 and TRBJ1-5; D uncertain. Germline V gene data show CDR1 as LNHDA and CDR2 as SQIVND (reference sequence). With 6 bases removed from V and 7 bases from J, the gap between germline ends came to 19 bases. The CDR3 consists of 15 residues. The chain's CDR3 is CASSLDGPNNQPQHF. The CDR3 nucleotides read TGTGCCAGTAGCTTGGACGGACCCAATAACCAGCCCCAGCATTTT.